Below are 18 T cell receptor beta chains sequenced from a single sample in a study of shared clonotypes between healthy human individuals. Assay used: immunoSEQ multiplex PCR; TCRdb lists only in-frame clones, some missing. The sample holds some 1 million clones; 70% to 80% are singletons and the top ten take roughly 1.5%. The sequenced sample consisted of memory CD4+ T cells sorted from blood. Documented subset: CD45RA-negative fraction. The receptor source for this set is a man aged 18-30 years in good health.

The chain recombines TRBV7-9 with TRBJ1-4, with TRBD1 matching over 9 bases. The CDR3 has 14 amino acids. Germline V gives CDR1 SEHNR, CDR2 FQNEAQ (reference sequence). Losses at the gene ends were 5 bases for V and 7 bases for J; bases not matched to a gene: 5. For the CDR3, the DNA is TGTGCCAGCAGCCAGGGACAGGGACGTGAAAAACTGTTTTTT. Translation: CASSQGQGREKLFF. The full variable domain, with the rest looked up from reference TRBV7-9 and TRBJ1-4, is DTGVSQNPRHKITKRGQNVTFRCDPISEHNRLYWYRQTLGQGPEFLTYFQNEAQLEKSRLLSDRFSAERPKGSFSTLEIQRTEQGDSAMYLCASSQGQGREKLFFGSGTQLSVL.

This clone was seen only a few times. V is TRBV4-2 and J is TRBJ1-4; no reliable D call. The CDR3 length is 16 residues. V shed 2 bases and J shed 0 bases, with 10 bases lying between them. CDR1 LGHNA and CDR2 YNFKEQ come from the germline V gene. The CDR3 loop is CASSQPPYPTNEKLFF. The CDR3 DNA reads as TGTGCCAGCAGCCAACCGCCTTATCCAACTAATGAAAAACTGTTTTTT.

The genes are TRBV5-1 and TRBJ1-1, with D maybe TRBD1 (5 bases). The V and J ends lost 0 bases and 4 bases respectively, with 19 bases between them. The CDR3 has 17 amino acids. Germline V CDR1 and CDR2: SGHRS, YFSETQ. CDR3 nucleotides: TGCGCCAGCAGCTTGGCCGAGGGGTCCCCTACCGGCACTGAAGCTTTCTTT. Protein: CASSLAEGSPTGTEAFF.

The V gene is TRBV7-2, the J gene TRBJ1-2; no definite D call. Trimming left V 5 bases short and J 7 bases short, with 17 bases between. CDR1 is SGHTA, CDR2 FQGNSA, per germline. This CDR3 region has 14 residues. Written as DNA, the CDR3 is TGTGCCAGCAGCCTGCCTATAGGAGCCGGTGGCTACACCTTC. Translating gives CASSLPIGAGGYTF. Combining the CDR3 with reference TRBV7-2 and TRBJ1-2 gives the whole variable domain GAGVSQSPSNKVTEKGKDVELRCDPISGHTALYWYRQSLGQGLEFLIYFQGNSAPDKSGLPSDRFSAERTGGSVSTLTIQRTQQEDSAVYLCASSLPIGAGGYTFGSGTRLTVV.

The chain joins TRBV30 to TRBJ1-1; TRBD1 matches 8 bases. With V trimmed by 8 bases and J by 1 base, 12 bases remained unmatched. This CDR3 is 15 amino acids long. Germline CDR1 is GTSNPN and CDR2 is SVGIG (reference sequence). The CDR3 bases are TGTGCCGGGAAAGACAGGGGTAGCGGGAACACTGAAGCTTTCTTT. Translated, it gives CAGKDRGSGNTEAFF.

With regard to this clone: Additional DNA sequences in this sample encode the identical CDR3. V and J are TRBV5-4 and TRBJ2-5, with TRBD2 identical over 10 bases. The length of the CDR3 is 15 residues. Looked up from germline, CDR1 is SGHNT and CDR2 is YYREEE (reference sequence). V lost 0 bases, J lost 1 base, and 0 bases stayed unmatched. The CDR3: CASSLGTSGQETQYF. The CDR3 DNA is TGTGCCAGCAGCTTGGGGACTAGCGGCCAAGAGACCCAGTACTTC.

The chain carries TRBV10-3 and TRBJ2-3; D is uncertain. CDR1 ENHRY and CDR2 SYGVKD come from the germline V gene. V lost 3 bases, J lost 5 bases, and 12 bases lay in between. The CDR3 spans 14 residues. Written as DNA, the CDR3 is TGTGCCATCAGTGAAGATAACGTTGGAGATACGCAGTATTTT. Amino acids: CAISEDNVGDTQYF.

J is TRBJ1-5 and V is TRBV7-9; D is unclear. Germline V gene data show CDR1 as SEHNR and CDR2 as FQNEAQ (reference sequence). The CDR3 has 12 residues. Trimming removed 6 bases from V and 0 bases from J, with 3 bases in between. The CDR3 DNA sequence: TGTGCCAGCAGTTATAGCAATCAGCCCCAGCATTTT. It encodes CASSYSNQPQHF.

The V call is TRBV5-4, the J call TRBJ2-3; D perhaps matches TRBD2 (6 bases). V lost 1 base and J lost 5, with 11 bases in between. This CDR3 is built from 14 residues. Germline-derived CDR1 and CDR2 are SGHNT and YYREEE (reference sequence). CDR3 nucleotide sequence: TGTGCCAGCAGCTTGTCGGGAGTAAGAGATACGCAGTATTTT. It yields the protein CASSLSGVRDTQYF.

J is TRBJ2-3 and V is TRBV5-1; D might be TRBD2 (5 bases). Germline values: CDR1 SGHRS, CDR2 YFSETQ. This CDR3 is built from 16 residues. Trimming stripped 7 bases from V and 3 bases from J, with 21 bases between. CDR3 amino acids: CASRPGGDIGTDTQYF. Here the CDR3 DNA reads TGCGCCAGCCGCCCAGGAGGCGATATAGGGACAGATACGCAGTATTTT. The whole variable domain, filled in from reference TRBV5-1 and TRBJ2-3, reads KAGVTQTPRYLIKTRGQQVTLSCSPISGHRSVSWYQQTPGQGLQFLFEYFSETQRNKGNFPGRFSGRQFSNSRSEMNVSTLELGDSALYLCASRPGGDIGTDTQYFGPGTRLTVL.

The V gene is TRBV4-1, the J gene TRBJ1-4; D not certain. CDR1 MGHRA and CDR2 YSYEKL come from the germline V gene. This CDR3 comprises 16 residues. V shed 0 bases and J shed 0 bases, with 8 bases lying between them. The CDR3 DNA reads TGCGCCAGCAGCCAAGATCGGACCTCAACTAATGAAAAACTGTTTTTT. Protein: CASSQDRTSTNEKLFF.

This sequence joins TRBV5-6 and TRBJ2-5, with D possibly TRBD2 on 5 matching bases. CDR1 SGHDT and CDR2 YYEEEE come from the germline V gene. The CDR3 runs to 15 residues. Trimming stripped 4 bases from V and 7 bases from J, with 20 bases between. This CDR3 reads CASSEAGGTPGTQYF. The CDR3, as DNA: TGTGCCAGCAGCGAGGCGGGTGGAACGCCTGGGACCCAGTACTTC.

There are many counts of this clone. The genes are TRBV18 and TRBJ1-5; D may be TRBD1 (5 bases). Germline values: CDR1 KGHSH, CDR2 LQKENI. The CDR3 contains 14 residues. V was shortened by 4 bases and J by 6 bases, with 13 bases between the two germline ends. CDR3 nucleotide sequence: TGTGCCAGCTCACGAGACAGACACCTTCAGCCCCAGCATTTT. It is translated as CASSRDRHLQPQHF.

The rearrangement links TRBV6-1 to TRBJ1-4; TRBD1 is a possible D gene (6 bases). Trimming stripped 3 bases from V and 8 bases from J, with 13 bases between. The CDR3 has 14 residues. Germline V gene lookup returns CDR1 MNHNS and CDR2 SASEGT. The CDR3 DNA is TGTGCCAGCAGTGATTGGTGGCAGGGGGAAAAACTGTTTTTT. It translates to CASSDWWQGEKLFF.

This clone appeared a few times. V gene TRBV5-4 combines with J gene TRBJ2-7; D not resolved. Germline V gene sequence: CDR1 SGHNT, CDR2 YYREEE (reference sequence). The CDR3 is 12 amino acids. V was trimmed by 3 bases and J by 4 bases, leaving 8 bases between them. CDR3 protein: CASSYDGYEQYF. CDR3 DNA sequence: TGTGCCAGCAGCTACGACGGATACGAGCAGTACTTC.

CDR3 nucleotides: TGTGCCAGCACCTCCCTTGGCAGGGACGAGCAGTACTTC. This translates into CASTSLGRDEQYF. The rearrangement joins TRBV2 to TRBJ2-7; a possible D gene is TRBD1 (5 bases). V shed 7 bases and J shed 5 bases, with 15 bases lying between them. Germline CDR1 SNHLY, CDR2 FYNNEI. This CDR3 has 13 residues.

DNA for the CDR3: TGTGCCAGCAGCTTAATGGGACTAGCGGGGACAACCTACAATGAGCAGTTCTTC. This encodes CASSLMGLAGTTYNEQFF. V is TRBV7-2 and J is TRBJ2-1; 13 bases are shared with TRBD2. The CDR3 length is 18 residues. Looked up from germline, CDR1 is SGHTA and CDR2 is FQGNSA. V shed 2 bases and J 2 bases; nucleotides not matched to a gene: 6. The full variable domain, completed using reference TRBV7-2 and TRBJ2-1, is GAGVSQSPSNKVTEKGKDVELRCDPISGHTALYWYRQSLGQGLEFLIYFQGNSAPDKSGLPSDRFSAERTGGSVSTLTIQRTQQEDSAVYLCASSLMGLAGTTYNEQFFGPGTRLTVL.

The CDR3: CAGLSDRGQVNEQFF. The DNA for the CDR3 is TGTGCCGGGCTGTCGGACAGGGGGCAGGTAAATGAGCAGTTCTTC. The chain joins TRBV30 to TRBJ2-1, with 11 positions matching TRBD1. This CDR3 has 15 residues. V lost 8 bases, J lost 7 bases, and 13 bases stayed unmatched. From germline, CDR1 is GTSNPN and CDR2 SVGIG (reference sequence).